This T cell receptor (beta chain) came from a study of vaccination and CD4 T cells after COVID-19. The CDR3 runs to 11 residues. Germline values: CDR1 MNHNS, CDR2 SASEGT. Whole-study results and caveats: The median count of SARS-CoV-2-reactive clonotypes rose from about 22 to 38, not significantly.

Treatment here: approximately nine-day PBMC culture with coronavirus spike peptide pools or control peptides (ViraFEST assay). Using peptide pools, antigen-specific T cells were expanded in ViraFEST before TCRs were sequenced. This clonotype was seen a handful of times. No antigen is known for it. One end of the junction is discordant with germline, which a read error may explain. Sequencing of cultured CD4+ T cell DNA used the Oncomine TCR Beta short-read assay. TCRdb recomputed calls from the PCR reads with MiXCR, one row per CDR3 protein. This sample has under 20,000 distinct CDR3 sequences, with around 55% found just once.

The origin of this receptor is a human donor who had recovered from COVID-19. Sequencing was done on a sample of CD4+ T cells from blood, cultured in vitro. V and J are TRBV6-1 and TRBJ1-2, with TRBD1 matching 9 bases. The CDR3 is CASSFTGTGIF. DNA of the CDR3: TGTGCCAGCAGCTTCACCGGGACAGGGATATTC.